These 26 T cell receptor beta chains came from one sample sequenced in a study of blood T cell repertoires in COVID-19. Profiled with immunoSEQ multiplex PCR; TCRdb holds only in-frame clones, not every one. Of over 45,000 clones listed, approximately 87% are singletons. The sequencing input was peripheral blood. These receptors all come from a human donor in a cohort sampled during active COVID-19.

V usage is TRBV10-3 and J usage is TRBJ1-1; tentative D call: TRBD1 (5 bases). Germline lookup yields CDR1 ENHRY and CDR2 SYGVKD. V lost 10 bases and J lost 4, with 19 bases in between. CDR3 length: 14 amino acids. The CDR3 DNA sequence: TGTGCCAGCGCAAAGGGCAGGGATGCCACTGAAGCTTTCTTT. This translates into CASAKGRDATEAFF.

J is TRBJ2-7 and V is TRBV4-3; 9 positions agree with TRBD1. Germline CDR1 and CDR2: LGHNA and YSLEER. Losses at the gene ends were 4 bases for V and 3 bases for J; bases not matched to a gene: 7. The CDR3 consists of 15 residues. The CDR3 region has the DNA TGCGCCAGCAGCCTCGACAGGGGGACTCTCTACGAGCAGTACTTC. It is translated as CASSLDRGTLYEQYF.

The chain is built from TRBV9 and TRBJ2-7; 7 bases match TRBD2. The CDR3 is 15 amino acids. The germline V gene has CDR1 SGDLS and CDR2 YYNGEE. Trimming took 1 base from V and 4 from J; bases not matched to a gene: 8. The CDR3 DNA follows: TGTGCCAGCAGCGTAAGCGGGGAAGTAGGATACGAGCAGTACTTC. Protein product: CASSVSGEVGYEQYF.

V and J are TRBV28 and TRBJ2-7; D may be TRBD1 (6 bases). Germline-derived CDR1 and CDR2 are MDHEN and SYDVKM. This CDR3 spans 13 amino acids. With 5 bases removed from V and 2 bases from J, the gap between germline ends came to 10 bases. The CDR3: CASSPGTPYEQYF. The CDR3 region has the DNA TGTGCCAGCAGTCCGGGGACACCCTACGAGCAGTACTTC.

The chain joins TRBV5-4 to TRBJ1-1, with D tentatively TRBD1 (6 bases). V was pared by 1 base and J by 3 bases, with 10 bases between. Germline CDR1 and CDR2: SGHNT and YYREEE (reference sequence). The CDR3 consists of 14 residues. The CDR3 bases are TGTGCCAGCAGCTTGACAGGGTACGACACTGAAGCTTTCTTT. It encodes CASSLTGYDTEAFF.

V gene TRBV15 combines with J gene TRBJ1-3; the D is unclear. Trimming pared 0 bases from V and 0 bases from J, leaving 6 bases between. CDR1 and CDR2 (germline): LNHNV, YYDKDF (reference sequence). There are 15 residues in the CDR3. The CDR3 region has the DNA TGTGCCACCAGCAGAGATCGGGGCTCTGGAAACACCATATATTTT. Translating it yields CATSRDRGSGNTIYF.

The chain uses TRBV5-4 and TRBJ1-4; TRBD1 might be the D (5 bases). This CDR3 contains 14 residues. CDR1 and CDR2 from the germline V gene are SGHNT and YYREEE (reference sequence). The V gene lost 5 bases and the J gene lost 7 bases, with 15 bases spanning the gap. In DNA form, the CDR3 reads TGTGCCAGCAGTTCTGGGGGGAAAAGTGAAAAACTGTTTTTT. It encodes CASSSGGKSEKLFF.

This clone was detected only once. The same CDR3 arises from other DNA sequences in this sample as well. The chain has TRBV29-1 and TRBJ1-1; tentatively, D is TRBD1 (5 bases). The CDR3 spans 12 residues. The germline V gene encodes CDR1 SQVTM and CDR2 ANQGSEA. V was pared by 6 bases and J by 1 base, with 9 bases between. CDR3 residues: CSVGQGNTEAFF. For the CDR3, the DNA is TGCAGCGTCGGCCAGGGGAACACTGAAGCTTTCTTT.

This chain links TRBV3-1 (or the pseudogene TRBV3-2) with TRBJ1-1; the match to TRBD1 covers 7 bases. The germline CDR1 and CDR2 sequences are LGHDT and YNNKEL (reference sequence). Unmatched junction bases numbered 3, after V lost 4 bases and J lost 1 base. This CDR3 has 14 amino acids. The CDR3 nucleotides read TGTGCCAGCAGCCGTCGACAGGGGAACACTGAAGCTTTCTTT. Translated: CASSRRQGNTEAFF.

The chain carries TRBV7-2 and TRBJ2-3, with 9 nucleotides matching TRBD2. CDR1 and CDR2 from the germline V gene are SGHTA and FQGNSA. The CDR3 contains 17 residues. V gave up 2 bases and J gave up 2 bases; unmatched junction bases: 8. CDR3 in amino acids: CASSLHPRGGPTDTQYF. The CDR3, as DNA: TGTGCCAGCAGCTTACACCCGCGGGGGGGGCCCACAGATACGCAGTATTTT.

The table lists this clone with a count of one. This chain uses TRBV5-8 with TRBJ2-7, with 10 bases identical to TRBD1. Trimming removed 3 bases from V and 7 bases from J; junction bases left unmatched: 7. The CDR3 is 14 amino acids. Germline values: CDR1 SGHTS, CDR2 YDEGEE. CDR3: CASSWDRGGDEQYF. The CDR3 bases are TGTGCCAGCAGCTGGGACAGGGGTGGGGATGAGCAGTACTTC.

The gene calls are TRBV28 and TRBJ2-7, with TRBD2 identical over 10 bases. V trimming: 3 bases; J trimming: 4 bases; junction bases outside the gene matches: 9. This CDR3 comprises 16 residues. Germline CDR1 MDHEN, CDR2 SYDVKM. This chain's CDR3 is CASSFPAGSGGYEQYF. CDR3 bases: TGTGCCAGCAGTTTCCCGGCGGGTAGCGGGGGGTACGAGCAGTACTTC.

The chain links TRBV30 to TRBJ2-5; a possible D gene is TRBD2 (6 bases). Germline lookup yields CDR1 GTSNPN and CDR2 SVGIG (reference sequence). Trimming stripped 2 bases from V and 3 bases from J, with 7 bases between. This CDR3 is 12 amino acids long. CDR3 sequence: CAWSPGEETQYF. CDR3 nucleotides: TGTGCCTGGAGTCCGGGGGAAGAGACCCAGTACTTC.

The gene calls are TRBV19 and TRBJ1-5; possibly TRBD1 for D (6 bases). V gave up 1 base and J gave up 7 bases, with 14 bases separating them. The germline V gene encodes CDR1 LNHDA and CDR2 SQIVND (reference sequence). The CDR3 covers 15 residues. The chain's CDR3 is CASSIGTVENQPQHF. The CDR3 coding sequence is TGTGCCAGTAGTATAGGGACAGTGGAAAACCAGCCCCAGCATTTT.

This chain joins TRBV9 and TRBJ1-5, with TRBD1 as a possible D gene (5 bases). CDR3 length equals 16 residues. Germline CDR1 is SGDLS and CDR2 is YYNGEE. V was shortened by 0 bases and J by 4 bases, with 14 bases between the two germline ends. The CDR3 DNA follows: TGTGCCAGCAGCGTAGGATTTGGGGGGGGAAATCAGCCCCAGCATTTT. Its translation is CASSVGFGGGNQPQHF.

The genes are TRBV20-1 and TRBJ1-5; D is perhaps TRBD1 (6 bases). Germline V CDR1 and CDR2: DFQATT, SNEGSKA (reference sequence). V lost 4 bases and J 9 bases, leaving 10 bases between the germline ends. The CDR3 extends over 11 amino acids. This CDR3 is CSATRGGPQHF. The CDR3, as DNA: TGCAGTGCTACCAGAGGGGGGCCCCAGCATTTT.

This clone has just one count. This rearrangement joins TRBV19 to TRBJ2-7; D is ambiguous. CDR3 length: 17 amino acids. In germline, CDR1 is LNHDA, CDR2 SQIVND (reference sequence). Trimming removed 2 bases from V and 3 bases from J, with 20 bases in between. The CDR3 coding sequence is TGTGCCAGTAGTATACCGTCCGTTGCCAGGCCCCTCTACGAGCAGTACTTC. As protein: CASSIPSVARPLYEQYF.

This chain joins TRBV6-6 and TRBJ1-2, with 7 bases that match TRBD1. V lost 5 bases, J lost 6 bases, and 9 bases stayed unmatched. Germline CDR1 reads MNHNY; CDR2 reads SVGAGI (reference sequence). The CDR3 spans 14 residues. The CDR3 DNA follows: TGTGCCAGCAGTCCCGGGACAGCGACAAATGGCTACACCTTC. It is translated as CASSPGTATNGYTF.

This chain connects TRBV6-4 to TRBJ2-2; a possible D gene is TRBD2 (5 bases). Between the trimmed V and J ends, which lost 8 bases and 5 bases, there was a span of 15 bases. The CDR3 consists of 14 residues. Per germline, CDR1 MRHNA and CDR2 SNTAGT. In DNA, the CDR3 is TGTGCCAGCGGACCGAGGCCGGGGACCGGGGAGCTGTTTTTT. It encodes CASGPRPGTGELFF.

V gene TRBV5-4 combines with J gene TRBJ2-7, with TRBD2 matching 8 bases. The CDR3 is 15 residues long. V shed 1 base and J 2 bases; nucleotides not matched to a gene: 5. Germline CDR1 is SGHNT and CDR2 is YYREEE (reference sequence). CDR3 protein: CASSLQAGVTYEQYF. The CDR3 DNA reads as TGTGCCAGCAGCTTGCAAGCGGGGGTAACCTACGAGCAGTACTTC.

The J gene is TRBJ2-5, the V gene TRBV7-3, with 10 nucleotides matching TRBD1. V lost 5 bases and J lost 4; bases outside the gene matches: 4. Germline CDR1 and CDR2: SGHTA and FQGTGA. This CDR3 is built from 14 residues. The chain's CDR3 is CASSPGTGAETQYF. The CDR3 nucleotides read TGTGCCAGCAGCCCCGGGACAGGGGCAGAGACCCAGTACTTC.

CDR3 sequence: CASSESRGLTSTDTQYF. DNA for the CDR3: TGCGCCAGCAGTGAGTCGAGGGGACTCACTAGCACAGATACGCAGTATTTT. This rearrangement joins TRBV10-2 to TRBJ2-3; D perhaps matches TRBD2 (6 bases). CDR1 WSHSY and CDR2 SAAADI come from the germline V gene. The CDR3 totals 17 residues. V lost 0 bases, J lost 0 bases, and 13 bases lay in between.

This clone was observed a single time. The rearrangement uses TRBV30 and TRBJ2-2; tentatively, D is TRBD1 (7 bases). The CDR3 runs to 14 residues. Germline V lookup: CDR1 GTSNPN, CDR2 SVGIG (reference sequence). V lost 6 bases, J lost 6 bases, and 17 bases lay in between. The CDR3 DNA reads TGTGCCTGCAGTCAACTCAGGGGGGCCGGGGAGCTGTTTTTT. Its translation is CACSQLRGAGELFF. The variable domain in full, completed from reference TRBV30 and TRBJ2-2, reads SQTIHQWPATLVQPVGSPLSLECTVEGTSNPNLYWYRQAAGRGLQLLFYSVGIGQISSEVPQNLSASRPQDRQFILSSKKLLLSDSGFYLCACSQLRGAGELFFGEGSRLTVL.

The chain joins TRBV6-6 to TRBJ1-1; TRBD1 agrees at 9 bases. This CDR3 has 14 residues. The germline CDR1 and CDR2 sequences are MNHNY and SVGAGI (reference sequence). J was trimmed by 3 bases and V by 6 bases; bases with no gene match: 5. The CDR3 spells CASRDTGGDTEAFF. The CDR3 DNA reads TGTGCCAGCAGAGACACAGGGGGCGACACTGAAGCTTTCTTT.

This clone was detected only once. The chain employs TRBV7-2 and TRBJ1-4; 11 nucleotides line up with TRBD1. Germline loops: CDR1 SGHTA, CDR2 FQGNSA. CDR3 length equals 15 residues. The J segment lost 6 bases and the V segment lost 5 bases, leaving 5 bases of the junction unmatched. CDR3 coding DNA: TGTGCCAGCAGCCCCCGGACAGGGGGCCATGAAAAACTGTTTTTT. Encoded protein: CASSPRTGGHEKLFF.

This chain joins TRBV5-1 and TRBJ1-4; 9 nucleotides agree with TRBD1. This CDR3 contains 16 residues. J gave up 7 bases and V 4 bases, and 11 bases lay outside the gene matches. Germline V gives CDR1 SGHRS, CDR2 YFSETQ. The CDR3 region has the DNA TGCGCCAGCAGCGGAGGATTACAGGGGGCTGGTGAAAAACTGTTTTTT. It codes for CASSGGLQGAGEKLFF.